This T cell receptor beta chain emerged from a study of blood T cell repertoires in COVID-19. Study summary: The United States, Italy and Spain provided the acute and convalescent COVID-19 samples.

Original handling: Using reference gene primer amplification, nucleated cell counts were estimated. The protocol was immunoSEQ multiplex PCR, while the TCRdb copy is restricted to in-frame clones and leaves out a portion. V and J calls and clone size are given by that table; D and trimming were obtained from the DNA. The sample holds roughly 260,000 clones, roughly 86% seen once. J was trimmed by 0 bases and V by 3 bases; bases with no gene match: 4. The CDR3 has 15 amino acids. The germline V gene has CDR1 SGHNT and CDR2 YYREEE (reference sequence). The receptor was isolated from a man in his forties or fifties who had recovered from COVID-19. The specimen was peripheral blood. The V and J genes are TRBV5-4 and TRBJ2-5, with 8 nucleotides matching TRBD2. CDR3 region: CASSSPGGDQETQYF. The CDR3 region has the DNA TGTGCCAGCAGCTCTCCCGGGGGGGACCAAGAGACCCAGTACTTC.